This T cell receptor (beta chain) comes out of a study of read filtering for tumor transcriptome and immune sequencing. This library used roughly 400 ng RNA and molecular barcoded adaptors spanning alpha/delta and beta/gamma chains. TCRdb re-called the reads with MiXCR, one entry per CDR3 protein. The sample consists of under 40,000 distinct CDR3 sequences, around 13% of them appearing once. This clonotype was counted at least ten times. The V end was cut by 6 bases, the J end by 5 bases, with 14 bases between. Germline V gives CDR1 SNHLY, CDR2 FYNNEI. The CDR3 is 14 residues long. Specimen: a population of CD138-negative cells sorted from bone marrow. The TCR sequence derives from a donor at least 40 years old with multiple myeloma. This sequence joins TRBV2 and TRBJ1-5; D unclear. The CDR3 DNA follows: TGTGCCAGCAGCGCGGGCCTCCCTCATCAGCCCCAGCATTTT. Its translation is CASSAGLPHQPQHF.